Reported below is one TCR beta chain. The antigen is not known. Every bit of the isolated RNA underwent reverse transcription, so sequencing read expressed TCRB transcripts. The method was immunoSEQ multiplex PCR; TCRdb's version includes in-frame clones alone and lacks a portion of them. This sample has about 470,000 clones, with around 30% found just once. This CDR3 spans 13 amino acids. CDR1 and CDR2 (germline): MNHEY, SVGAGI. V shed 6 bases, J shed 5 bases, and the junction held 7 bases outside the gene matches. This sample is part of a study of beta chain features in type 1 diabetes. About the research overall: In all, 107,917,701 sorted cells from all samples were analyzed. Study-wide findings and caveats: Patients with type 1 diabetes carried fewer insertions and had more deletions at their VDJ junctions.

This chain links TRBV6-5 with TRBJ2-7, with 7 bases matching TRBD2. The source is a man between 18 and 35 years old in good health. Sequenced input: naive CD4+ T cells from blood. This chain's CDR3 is CASSRREIDEQYF. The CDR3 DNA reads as TGTGCCAGCAGCAGGCGGGAGATTGACGAGCAGTACTTC.